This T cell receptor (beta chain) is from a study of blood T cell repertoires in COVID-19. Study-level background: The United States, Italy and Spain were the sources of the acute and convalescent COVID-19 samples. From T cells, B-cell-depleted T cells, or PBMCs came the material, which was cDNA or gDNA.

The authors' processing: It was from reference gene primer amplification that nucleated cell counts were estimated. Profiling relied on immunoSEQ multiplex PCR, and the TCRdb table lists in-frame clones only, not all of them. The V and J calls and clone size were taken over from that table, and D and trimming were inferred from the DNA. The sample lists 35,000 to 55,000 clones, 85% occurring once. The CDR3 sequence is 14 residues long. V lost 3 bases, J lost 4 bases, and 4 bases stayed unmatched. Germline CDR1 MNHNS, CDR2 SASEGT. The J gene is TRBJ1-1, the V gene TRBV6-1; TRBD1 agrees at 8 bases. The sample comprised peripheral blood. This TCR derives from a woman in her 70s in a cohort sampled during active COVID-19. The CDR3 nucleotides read TGTGCCAGCAGTGACAGGGGGCTTTTCACTGAAGCTTTCTTT. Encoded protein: CASSDRGLFTEAFF.